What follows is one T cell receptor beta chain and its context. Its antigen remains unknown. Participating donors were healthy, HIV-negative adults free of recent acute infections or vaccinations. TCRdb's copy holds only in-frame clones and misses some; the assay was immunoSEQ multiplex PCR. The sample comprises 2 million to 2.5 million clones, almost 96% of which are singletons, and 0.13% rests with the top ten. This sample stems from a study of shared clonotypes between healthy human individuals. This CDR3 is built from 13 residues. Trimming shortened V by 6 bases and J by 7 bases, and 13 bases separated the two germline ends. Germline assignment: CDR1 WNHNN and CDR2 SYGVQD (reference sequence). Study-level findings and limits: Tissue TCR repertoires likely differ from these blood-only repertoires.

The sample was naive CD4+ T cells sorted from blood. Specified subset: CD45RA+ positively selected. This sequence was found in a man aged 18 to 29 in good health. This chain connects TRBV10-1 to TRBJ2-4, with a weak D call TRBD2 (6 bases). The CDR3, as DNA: TGCGCCAGCAGCGTAACGGGGGACAACATTCAGTACTTC. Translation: CASSVTGDNIQYF.